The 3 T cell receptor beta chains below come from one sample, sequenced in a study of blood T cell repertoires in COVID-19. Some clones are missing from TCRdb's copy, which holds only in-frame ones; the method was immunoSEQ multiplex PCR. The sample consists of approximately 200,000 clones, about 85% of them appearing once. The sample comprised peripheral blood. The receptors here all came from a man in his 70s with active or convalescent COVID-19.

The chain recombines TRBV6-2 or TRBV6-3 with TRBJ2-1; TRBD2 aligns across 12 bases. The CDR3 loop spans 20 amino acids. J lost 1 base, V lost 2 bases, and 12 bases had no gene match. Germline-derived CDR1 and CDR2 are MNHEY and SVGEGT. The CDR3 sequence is CASSYPRLAGVPPSYNEQFF. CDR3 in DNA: TGTGCCAGCAGTTACCCGCGACTAGCGGGGGTACCCCCATCCTACAATGAGCAGTTCTTC.

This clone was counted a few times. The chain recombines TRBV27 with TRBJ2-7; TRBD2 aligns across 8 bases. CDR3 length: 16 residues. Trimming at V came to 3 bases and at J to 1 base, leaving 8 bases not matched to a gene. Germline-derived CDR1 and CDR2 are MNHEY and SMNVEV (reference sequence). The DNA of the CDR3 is TGTGCCAGCAGTTTGGGACGGGAGGGGAGGTCCTACGAGCAGTACTTC. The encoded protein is CASSLGREGRSYEQYF.

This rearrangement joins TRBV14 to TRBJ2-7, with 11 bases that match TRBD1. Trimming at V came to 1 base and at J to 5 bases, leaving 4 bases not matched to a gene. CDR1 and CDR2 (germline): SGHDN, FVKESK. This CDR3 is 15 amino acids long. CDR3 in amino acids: CASSQGPDRGHEQYF. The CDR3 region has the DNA TGTGCCAGCAGCCAAGGCCCGGACAGGGGGCACGAGCAGTACTTC.